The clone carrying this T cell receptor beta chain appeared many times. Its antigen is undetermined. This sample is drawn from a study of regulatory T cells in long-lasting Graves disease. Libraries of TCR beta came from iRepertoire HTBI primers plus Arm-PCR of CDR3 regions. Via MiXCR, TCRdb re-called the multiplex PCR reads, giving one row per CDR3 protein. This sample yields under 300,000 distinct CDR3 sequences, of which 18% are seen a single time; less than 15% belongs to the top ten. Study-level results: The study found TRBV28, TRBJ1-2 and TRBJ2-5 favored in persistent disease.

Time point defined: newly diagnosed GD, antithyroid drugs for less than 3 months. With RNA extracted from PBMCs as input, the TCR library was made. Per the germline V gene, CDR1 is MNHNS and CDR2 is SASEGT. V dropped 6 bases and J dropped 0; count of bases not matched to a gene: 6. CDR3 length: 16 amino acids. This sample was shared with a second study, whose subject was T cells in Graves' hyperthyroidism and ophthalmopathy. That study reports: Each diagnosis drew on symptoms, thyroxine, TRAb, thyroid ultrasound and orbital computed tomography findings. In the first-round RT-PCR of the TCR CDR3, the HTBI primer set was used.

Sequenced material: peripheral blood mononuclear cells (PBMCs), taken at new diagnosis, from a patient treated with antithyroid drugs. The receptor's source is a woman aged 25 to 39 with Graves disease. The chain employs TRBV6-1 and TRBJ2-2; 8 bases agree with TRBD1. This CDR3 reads CASSLRTGTNTGELFF. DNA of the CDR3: TGTGCCAGCAGCCTACGGACAGGGACGAACACCGGGGAGCTGTTTTTT.